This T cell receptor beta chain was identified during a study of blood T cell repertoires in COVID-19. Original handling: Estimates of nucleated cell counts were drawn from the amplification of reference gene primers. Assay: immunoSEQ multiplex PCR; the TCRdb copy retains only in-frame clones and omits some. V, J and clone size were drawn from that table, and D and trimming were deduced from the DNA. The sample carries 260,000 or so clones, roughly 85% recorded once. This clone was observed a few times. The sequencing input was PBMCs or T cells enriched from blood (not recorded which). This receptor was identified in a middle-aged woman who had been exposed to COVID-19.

CDR3 loop: CATSRSTVENEKLFF. The CDR3 DNA reads TGTGCCACCAGCAGATCGACAGTTGAGAATGAAAAACTGTTTTTT. The J gene is TRBJ1-4, the V gene TRBV15, with D perhaps TRBD1 (5 bases). V lost 2 bases and J lost 5, with 12 bases in between. This CDR3 spans 15 amino acids. Germline-derived CDR1 and CDR2 are LNHNV and YYDKDF (reference sequence).